Listed below are T cell receptor beta chains from one sample, sequenced in a study of T cells in Graves' hyperthyroidism and ophthalmopathy. TCRdb itself ran the multiplex PCR reads through MiXCR, one entry per CDR3 protein. The sample consists of 660,000 or so distinct CDR3 sequences, roughly 20% of them appearing once. Sequenced input: blood. The receptors come from a man aged 25 to 45 with Graves' ophthalmopathy. Each CDR3 is given with its conserved first and last residue. The order of the fields is V gene, D gene, clone size, J gene, CDR3 protein, CDR3 DNA. D genes are given only for firm matches. Clone size appears in some rows only: once, few, many, or a class for an expanded clone.

>TRBV10-3|TRBD2|few|TRBJ2-7
CAISGVSGSAYEQYF
TGTGCCATCAGTGGGGTTAGCGGGAGCGCCTACGAGCAGTACTTC
>TRBV7-8|TRBD1|-|TRBJ2-5
CASSVVDRGREETQYF
TGTGCCAGCAGCGTAGTCGACAGGGGGCGTGAGGAGACCCAGTACTTC
>TRBV28|-|few|TRBJ2-1
CASSLLSGESYF
TGTGCCAGCAGTTTACTTTCCGGGGAGAGTTACTTC
>TRBV24-1|TRBD2|few|TRBJ2-1
CATSTAGTSGKDEQFF
TGTGCCACCAGTACAGCCGGGACTAGCGGGAAAGATGAGCAGTTCTTC
>TRBV3-1|-|many|TRBJ2-7
CASSQVDYEQYF
TGTGCCAGCAGCCAAGTAGACTACGAGCAGTACTTC
>TRBV7-2|-|many|TRBJ1-1
CASSLDSARNTEAFF
TGTGCCAGCAGCTTAGATTCAGCGAGGAACACTGAAGCTTTCTTT
>TRBV7-3|-|few|TRBJ2-5
CASSLSSGNTQETQYF
TGTGCCAGCAGCTTAAGCTCAGGAAACACGCAAGAGACCCAGTACTTC
>TRBV3-1|-|few|TRBJ1-2
CASSQDWGYTF
TGTGCCAGCAGCCAAGATTGGGGCTACACCTTC
>TRBV5-1|-|many|TRBJ2-5
CASSMTMTRQETQYF
TGCGCCAGCAGCATGACTATGACTAGACAAGAGACCCAGTACTTC
>TRBV5-1|-|many|TRBJ2-1
CASSLEAAGPYNEQFF
TGCGCCAGCAGCTTGGAGGCCGCCGGCCCTTACAATGAGCAGTTCTTC
>TRBV2|-|-|TRBJ2-7
CASSEAETYEQYF
TGTGCCAGCAGTGAGGCAGAGACCTACGAGCAGTACTTC
>TRBV30|-|few|TRBJ2-1
CAWSVRGSSYNEQFF
TGTGCCTGGAGTGTTCGAGGGAGCTCCTACAATGAGCAGTTCTTC